This T cell receptor beta chain was profiled in a study of PD-L1 blockade in urothelial cancer. The germline CDR1 and CDR2 sequences are SGDLS and YYNGEE. The ends were cut back, 4 bases at V and 3 bases at J, with 23 bases in the middle. CDR3 length equals 17 residues. Described time point: pretreatment peripheral blood. TCRdb's copy holds only in-frame clones and misses some; the assay was immunoSEQ multiplex PCR. Of about 50,000 clones in the sample, approximately 79% were seen once. The source was PBMCs, collected around atezolizumab (anti-PD-L1) treatment. This TCR was sampled from a man in his sixties or seventies with urothelial cancer. The chain is built from TRBV9 and TRBJ2-7, with D perhaps matching TRBD2 (6 bases). In DNA, the CDR3 is TGTGCCAGCAGCCGAGGCCCGGAGGGAGCTAACTTCTACGAGCAGTACTTC. Translation: CASSRGPEGANFYEQYF.